This TCR beta chain derives from a study of T cells in Graves' hyperthyroidism and ophthalmopathy. Study-wide findings and caveats: Ophthalmopathy onset followed model prediction by a median about seven months.

This clonotype was seen a handful of times. The antigen is not known. Amplification yielded TCR beta CDR3 regions, with RNA transcripts as the source. The HTBI set primed first-round TCR CDR3 RT-PCR. Using its own MiXCR run on the multiplex PCR reads, TCRdb lists one record per CDR3 protein. The top ten hold roughly 13% of the sample, which has more than 500,000 distinct CDR3 sequences, approximately 15% seen once. CDR3 size: 13 residues. V lost 6 bases and J lost 4, with 13 bases in between. The germline CDR1 and CDR2 sequences are DFQATT and SNEGSKA (reference sequence). J is TRBJ2-1 and V is TRBV20-1; perhaps TRBD2 as D (5 bases). Sequenced sample: blood. This TCR came from a woman aged 40 to 50 with Graves' hyperthyroidism. CDR3 protein: CSAERSVYNEQFF. The CDR3 DNA reads TGCAGTGCGGAGCGGTCCGTATACAATGAGCAGTTCTTC.